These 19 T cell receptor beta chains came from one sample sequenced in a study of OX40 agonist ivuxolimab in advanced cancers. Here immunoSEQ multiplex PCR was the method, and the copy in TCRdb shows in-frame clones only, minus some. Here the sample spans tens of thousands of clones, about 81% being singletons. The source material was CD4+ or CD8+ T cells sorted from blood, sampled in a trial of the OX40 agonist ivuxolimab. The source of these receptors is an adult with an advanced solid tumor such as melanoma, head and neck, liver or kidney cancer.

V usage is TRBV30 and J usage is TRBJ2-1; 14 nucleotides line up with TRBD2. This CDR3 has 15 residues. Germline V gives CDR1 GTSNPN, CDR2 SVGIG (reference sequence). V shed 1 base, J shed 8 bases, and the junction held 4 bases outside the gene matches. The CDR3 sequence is CAWSEGLAGDDEQFF. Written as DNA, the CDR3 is TGTGCCTGGAGTGAGGGACTAGCGGGAGACGATGAGCAGTTCTTC.

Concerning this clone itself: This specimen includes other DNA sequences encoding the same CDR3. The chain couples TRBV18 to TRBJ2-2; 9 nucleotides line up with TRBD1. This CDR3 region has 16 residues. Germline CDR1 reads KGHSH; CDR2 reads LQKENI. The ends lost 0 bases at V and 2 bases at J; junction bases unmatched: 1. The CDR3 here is CASSPPGQGNTGELFF. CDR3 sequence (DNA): TGTGCCAGCTCACCACCGGGACAGGGCAACACCGGGGAGCTGTTTTTT.

The CDR3, as DNA: TGTGCCAGCAGTGAAGTCTTCAGGGGCTCCTCTTCCTACGAGCAGTACTTC. Translating it yields CASSEVFRGSSSYEQYF. The genes are TRBV6-1 and TRBJ2-7; TRBD1 might be the D (6 bases). This CDR3 region has 17 residues. Germline V CDR1 and CDR2: MNHNS, SASEGT. Trimming stripped 1 base from V and 1 base from J, with 17 bases between.

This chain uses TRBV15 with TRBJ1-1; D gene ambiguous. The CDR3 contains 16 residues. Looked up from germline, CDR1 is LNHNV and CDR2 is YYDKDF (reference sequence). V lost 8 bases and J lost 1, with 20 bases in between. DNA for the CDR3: TGTGCCACCTGCCCCGGTGATGAAGAGCCGAACACTGAAGCTTTCTTT. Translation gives CATCPGDEEPNTEAFF.

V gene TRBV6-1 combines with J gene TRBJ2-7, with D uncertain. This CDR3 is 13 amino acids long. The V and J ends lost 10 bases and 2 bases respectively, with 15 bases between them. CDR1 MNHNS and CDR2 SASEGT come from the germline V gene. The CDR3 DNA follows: TGTGCCAACCAACCAGACAACACCTACGAGCAGTACTTC. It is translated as CANQPDNTYEQYF.

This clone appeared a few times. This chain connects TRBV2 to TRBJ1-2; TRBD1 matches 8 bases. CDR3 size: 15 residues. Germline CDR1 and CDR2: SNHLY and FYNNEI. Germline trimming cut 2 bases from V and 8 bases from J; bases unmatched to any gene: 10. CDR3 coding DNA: TGTGCCAGCAGTGAAACGACAGGGGCAAGGGTGGGCTACACCTTC. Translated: CASSETTGARVGYTF.

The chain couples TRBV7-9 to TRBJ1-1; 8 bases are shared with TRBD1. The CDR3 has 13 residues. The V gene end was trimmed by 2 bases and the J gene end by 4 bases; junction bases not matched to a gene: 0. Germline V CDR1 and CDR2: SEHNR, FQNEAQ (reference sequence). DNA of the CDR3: TGTGCCAGCAGCTTACAGGGGGCCACTGAAGCTTTCTTT. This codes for CASSLQGATEAFF.

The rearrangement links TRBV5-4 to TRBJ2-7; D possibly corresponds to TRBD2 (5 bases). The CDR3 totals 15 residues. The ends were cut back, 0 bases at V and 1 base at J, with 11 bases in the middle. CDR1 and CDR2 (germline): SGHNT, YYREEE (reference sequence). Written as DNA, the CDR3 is TGTGCCAGCAGCTTGGGCGGCGGGCCTTCCTACGAGCAGTACTTC. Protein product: CASSLGGGPSYEQYF.

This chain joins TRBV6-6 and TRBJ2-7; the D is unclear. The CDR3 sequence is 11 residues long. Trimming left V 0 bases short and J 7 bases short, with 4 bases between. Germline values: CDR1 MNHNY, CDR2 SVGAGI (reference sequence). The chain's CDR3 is CASSYSREQYF. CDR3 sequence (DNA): TGTGCCAGCAGTTACTCCAGAGAGCAGTACTTC.

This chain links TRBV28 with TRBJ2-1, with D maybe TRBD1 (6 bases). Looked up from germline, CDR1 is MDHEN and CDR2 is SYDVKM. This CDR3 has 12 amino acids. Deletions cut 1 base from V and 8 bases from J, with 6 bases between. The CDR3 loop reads CASSLSGDEQFF. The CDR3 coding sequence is TGTGCCAGCAGTTTATCAGGGGATGAGCAGTTCTTC.

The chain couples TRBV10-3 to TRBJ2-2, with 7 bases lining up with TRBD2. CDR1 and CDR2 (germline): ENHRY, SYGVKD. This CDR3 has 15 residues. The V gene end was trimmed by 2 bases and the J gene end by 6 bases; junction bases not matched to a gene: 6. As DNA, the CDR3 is TGTGCCATCAGTGAGCGCGGGAGAGGTGCCGGGGAGCTGTTTTTT. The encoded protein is CAISERGRGAGELFF.

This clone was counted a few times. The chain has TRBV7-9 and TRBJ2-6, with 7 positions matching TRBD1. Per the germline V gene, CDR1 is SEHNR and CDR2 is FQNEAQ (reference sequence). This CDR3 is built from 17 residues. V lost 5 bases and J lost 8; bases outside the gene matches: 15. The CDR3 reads CASSPAVGQLYPNVLTF. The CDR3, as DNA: TGTGCCAGCAGCCCCGCGGTGGGACAGCTTTATCCCAACGTCCTGACTTTC.

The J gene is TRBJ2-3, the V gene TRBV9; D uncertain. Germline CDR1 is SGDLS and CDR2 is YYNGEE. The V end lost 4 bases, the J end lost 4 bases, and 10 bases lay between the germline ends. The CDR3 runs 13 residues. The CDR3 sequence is CASSPRFADTQYF. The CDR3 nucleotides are TGTGCCAGCAGCCCCCGCTTCGCAGATACGCAGTATTTT.

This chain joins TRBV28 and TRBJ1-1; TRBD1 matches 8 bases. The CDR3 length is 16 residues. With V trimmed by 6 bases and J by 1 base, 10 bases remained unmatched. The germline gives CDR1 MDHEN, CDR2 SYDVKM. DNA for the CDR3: TGTGCCAGCAGCTTCCTGCTCGGACAGGGGAACACTGAAGCTTTCTTT. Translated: CASSFLLGQGNTEAFF. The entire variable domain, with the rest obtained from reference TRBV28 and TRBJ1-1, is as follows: DVKVTQSSRYLVKRTGEKVFLECVQDMDHENMFWYRQDPGLGLRLIYFSYDVKMKEKGDIPEGYSVSREKKERFSLILESASTNQTSMYLCASSFLLGQGNTEAFFGQGTRLTVV.

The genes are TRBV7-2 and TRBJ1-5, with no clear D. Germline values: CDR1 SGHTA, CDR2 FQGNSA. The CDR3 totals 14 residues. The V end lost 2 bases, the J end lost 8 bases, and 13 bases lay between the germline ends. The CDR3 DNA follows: TGTGCCAGCAGCTTATTTGGTATACTGGAGCCCCAGCATTTT. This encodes CASSLFGILEPQHF.

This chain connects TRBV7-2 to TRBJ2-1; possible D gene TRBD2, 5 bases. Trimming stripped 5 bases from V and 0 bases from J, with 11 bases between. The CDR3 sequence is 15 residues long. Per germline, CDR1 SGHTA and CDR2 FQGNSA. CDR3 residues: CASSPDWSSYNEQFF. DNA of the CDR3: TGTGCCAGCAGCCCGGACTGGAGCTCCTACAATGAGCAGTTCTTC.

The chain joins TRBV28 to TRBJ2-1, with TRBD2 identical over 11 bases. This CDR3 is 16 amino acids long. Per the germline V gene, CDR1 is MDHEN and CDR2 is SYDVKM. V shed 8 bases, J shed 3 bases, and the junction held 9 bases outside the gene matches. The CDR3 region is CASGFPLAGVYNEQFF. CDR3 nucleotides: TGTGCCAGCGGATTCCCACTAGCGGGAGTCTACAATGAGCAGTTCTTC.

The CDR3 region has the DNA TGTGCCAGCAGTTCTCATCGTGGAACGGGGGGCTACACCTTC. It translates to CASSSHRGTGGYTF. The chain has TRBV7-2 and TRBJ1-2; D gene uncertain. Germline CDR1 and CDR2: SGHTA and FQGNSA. The CDR3 has 14 residues. V lost 6 bases and J 8 bases, leaving 19 bases between the germline ends.

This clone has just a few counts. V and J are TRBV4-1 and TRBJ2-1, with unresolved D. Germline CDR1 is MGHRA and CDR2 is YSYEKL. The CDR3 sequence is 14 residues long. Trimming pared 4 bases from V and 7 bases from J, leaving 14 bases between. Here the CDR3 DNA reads TGCGCCAGCAGCCTCTCACAAAACCTGAATGAGCAGTTCTTC. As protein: CASSLSQNLNEQFF.